This T cell receptor (beta chain) came from a study of blood T cell repertoires in COVID-19. Study overall: COVID-19 samples, acute and convalescent, were from the United States, Italy and Spain. Nucleic acid was either cDNA or gDNA, and it came from T cells, B-cell-depleted T cells, or PBMCs.

Authors' methods: Amplification with reference gene primers provided the estimates of nucleated cell counts. Profiling relied on immunoSEQ multiplex PCR, and the TCRdb table lists in-frame clones only, not all of them. That table supplies the V and J calls and clone size; D and trimming were determined from the DNA. The sample holds approximately 97,000 clones, roughly 80% seen once. CDR1 MNHEY and CDR2 SVGAGI come from the germline V gene. The CDR3 spans 14 residues. J lost 8 bases, V lost 0 bases, and 6 bases had no gene match. This sequence originates from a man in his 60s with active or convalescent COVID-19. The gene calls are TRBV6-5 and TRBJ1-2; 7 bases fit TRBD1. The sample comprised peripheral blood. In DNA, the CDR3 is TGTGCCAGCAGTTACTCCGACAGGGCCGACGGCTACACCTTC. As protein: CASSYSDRADGYTF.